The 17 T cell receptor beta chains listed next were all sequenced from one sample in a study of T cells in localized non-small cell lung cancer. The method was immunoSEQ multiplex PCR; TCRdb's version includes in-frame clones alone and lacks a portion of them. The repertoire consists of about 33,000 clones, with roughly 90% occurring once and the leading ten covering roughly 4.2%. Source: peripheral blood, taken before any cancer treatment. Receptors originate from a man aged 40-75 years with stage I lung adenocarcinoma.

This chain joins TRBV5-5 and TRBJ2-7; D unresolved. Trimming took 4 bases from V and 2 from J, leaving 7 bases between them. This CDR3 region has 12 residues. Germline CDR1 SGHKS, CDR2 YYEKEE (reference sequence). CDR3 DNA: TGTGCCAGCAGCAAGACACCCTACGAGCAGTACTTC. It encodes CASSKTPYEQYF.

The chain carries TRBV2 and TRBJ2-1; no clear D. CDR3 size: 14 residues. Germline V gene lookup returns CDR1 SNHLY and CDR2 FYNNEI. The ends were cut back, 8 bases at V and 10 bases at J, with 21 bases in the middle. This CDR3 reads CASRANPSQQEQFF. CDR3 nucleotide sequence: TGTGCCAGCCGGGCGAACCCATCACAACAAGAGCAGTTCTTC.

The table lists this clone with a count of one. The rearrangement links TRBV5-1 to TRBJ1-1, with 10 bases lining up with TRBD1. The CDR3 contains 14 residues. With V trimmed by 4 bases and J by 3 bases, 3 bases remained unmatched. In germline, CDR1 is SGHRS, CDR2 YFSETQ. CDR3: CASSTGQGHTEAFF. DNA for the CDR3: TGCGCCAGCAGCACGGGACAGGGGCACACTGAAGCTTTCTTT. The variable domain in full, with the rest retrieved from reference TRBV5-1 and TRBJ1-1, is KAGVTQTPRYLIKTRGQQVTLSCSPISGHRSVSWYQQTPGQGLQFLFEYFSETQRNKGNFPGRFSGRQFSNSRSEMNVSTLELGDSALYLCASSTGQGHTEAFFGQGTRLTVV.

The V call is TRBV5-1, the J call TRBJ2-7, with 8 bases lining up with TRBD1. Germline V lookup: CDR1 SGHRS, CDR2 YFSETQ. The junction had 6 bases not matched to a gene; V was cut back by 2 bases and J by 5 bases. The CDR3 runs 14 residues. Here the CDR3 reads CASSFSTGVDEQYF. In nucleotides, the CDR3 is TGCGCCAGCAGCTTTTCGACAGGGGTGGACGAGCAGTACTTC.

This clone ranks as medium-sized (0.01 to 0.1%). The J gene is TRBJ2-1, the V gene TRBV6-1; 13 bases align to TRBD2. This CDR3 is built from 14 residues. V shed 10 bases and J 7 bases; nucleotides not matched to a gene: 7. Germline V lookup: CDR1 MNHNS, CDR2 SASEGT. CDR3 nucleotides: TGTGCCACCCTGGGACTAGCGGGGAGTAATGAGCAGTTCTTC. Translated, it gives CATLGLAGSNEQFF.

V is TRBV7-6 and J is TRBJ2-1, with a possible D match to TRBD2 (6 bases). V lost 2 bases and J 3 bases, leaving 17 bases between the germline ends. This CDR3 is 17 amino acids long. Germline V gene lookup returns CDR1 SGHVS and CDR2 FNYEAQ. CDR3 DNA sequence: TGTGCCAGCAGCTTATCCCCCGGGACTCTGGACTACAATGAGCAGTTCTTC. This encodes CASSLSPGTLDYNEQFF.

CDR3 DNA sequence: TGTGCCAGCAGTCCCCGGGAGGCGGGCTATGGCTACACCTTC. Translation gives CASSPREAGYGYTF. The chain is built from TRBV27 and TRBJ1-2; no definite D call. Germline values: CDR1 MNHEY, CDR2 SMNVEV (reference sequence). The CDR3 totals 14 residues. Trimming shortened V by 5 bases and J by 4 bases, and 14 bases separated the two germline ends.

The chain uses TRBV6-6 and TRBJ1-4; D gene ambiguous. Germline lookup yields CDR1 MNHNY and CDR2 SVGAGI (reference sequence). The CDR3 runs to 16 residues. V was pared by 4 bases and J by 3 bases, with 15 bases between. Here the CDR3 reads CASSLSGRASNEKLFF. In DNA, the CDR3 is TGTGCCAGCAGTTTATCCGGCAGAGCCTCTAATGAAAAACTGTTTTTT.

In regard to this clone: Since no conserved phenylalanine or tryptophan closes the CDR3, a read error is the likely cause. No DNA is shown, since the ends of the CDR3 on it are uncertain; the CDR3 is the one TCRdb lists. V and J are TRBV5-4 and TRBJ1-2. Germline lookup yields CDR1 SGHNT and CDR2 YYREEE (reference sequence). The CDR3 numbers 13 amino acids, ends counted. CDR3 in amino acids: CASSKDGQAPRKV.

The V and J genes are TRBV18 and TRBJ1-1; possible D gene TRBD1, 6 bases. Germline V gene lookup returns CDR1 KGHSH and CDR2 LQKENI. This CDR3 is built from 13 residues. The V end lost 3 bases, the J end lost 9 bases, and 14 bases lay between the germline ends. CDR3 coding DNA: TGTGCCAGCTCACCCGCAGGGGTTACCCAAGCTTTCTTT. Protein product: CASSPAGVTQAFF.

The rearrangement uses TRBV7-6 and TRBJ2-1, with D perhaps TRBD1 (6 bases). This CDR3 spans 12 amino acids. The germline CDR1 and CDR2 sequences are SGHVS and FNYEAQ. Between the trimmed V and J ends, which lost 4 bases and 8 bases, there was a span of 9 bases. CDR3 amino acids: CASSSNRDEQFF. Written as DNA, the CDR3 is TGTGCCAGCAGCTCGAACAGGGATGAGCAGTTCTTC. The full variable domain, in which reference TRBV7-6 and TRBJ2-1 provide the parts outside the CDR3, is GAGVSQSPRYKVTKRGQDVALRCDPISGHVSLYWYRQALGQGPEFLTYFNYEAQQDKSGLPNDRFSAERPEGSISTLTIQRTEQRDSAMYRCASSSNRDEQFFGPGTRLTVL.

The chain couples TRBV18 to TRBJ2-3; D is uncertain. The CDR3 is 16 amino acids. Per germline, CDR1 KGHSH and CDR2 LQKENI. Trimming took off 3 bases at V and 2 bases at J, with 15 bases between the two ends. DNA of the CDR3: TGTGCCAGCTCACCCCCCGGGCTACCCAACACAGATACGCAGTATTTT. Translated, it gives CASSPPGLPNTDTQYF.

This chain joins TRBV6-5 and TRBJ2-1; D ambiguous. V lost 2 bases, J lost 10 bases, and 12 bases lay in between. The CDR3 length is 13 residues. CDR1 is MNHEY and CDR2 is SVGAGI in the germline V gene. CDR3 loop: CASSYTLTGEQFF. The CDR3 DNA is TGTGCCAGCAGTTACACCTTAACGGGCGAGCAGTTCTTC.

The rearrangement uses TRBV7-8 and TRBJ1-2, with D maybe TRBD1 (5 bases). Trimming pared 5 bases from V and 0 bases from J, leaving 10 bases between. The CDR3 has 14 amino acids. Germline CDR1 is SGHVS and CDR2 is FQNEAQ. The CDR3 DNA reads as TGTGCCAGCAGCCCCTACAGGACTAACTATGGCTACACCTTC. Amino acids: CASSPYRTNYGYTF.

The CDR3 nucleotides read TGTGCCAGCTCGACAGGGGATCAGCCCCAGCATTTT. Its translation: CASSTGDQPQHF. This chain links TRBV18 with TRBJ1-5, with 8 bases fitting TRBD1. V dropped 6 bases and J dropped 5; count of bases not matched to a gene: 0. From germline, CDR1 is KGHSH and CDR2 LQKENI. This CDR3 region has 12 residues.

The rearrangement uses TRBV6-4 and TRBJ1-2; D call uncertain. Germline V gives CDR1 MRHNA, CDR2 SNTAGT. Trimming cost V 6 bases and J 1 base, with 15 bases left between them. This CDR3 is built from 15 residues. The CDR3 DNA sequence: TGTGCCAGCAGGGAACGGGCTTTTGATAACTATGGCTACACCTTC. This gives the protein CASRERAFDNYGYTF.

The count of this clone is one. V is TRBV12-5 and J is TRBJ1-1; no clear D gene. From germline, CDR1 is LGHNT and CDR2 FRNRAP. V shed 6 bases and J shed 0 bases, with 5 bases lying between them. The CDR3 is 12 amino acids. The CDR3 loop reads CASGRLNTEAFF. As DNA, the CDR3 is TGTGCTAGTGGCCGACTGAACACTGAAGCTTTCTTT.